The entry below describes one T cell receptor (beta chain). The antigen is unknown. Controls had myeloablative marrow grafts with methotrexate and calcineurin inhibitor, sampled at 1 year. Some clones are missing from TCRdb's copy, which holds only in-frame ones; the method was immunoSEQ multiplex PCR. The profile covers about 21,000 clones, with 75% to 90% appearing a single time and 1.5% to 2% taken by the ten largest. This specimen comes from a study of T cells after posttransplantation cyclophosphamide. Notes on the study in general: Tissue-infiltrating T cells from skin or gut overlapped little with blood T cells.

CDR1 is WNHNN, CDR2 SYGVQD, per germline (reference sequence). V lost 11 bases to trimming and J lost 3 bases; unmatched junction nucleotides: 8. The CDR3 is 14 amino acids. The rearrangement uses TRBV10-1 and TRBJ2-1; 9 bases fit TRBD2. This TCR was sampled from a female patient in her thirties or forties who received an allogeneic stem cell transplant from an unrelated donor, was CMV-positive, and had acute and chronic GVHD. Certain T cells may be donor cells from the graft. Sequenced here: PBMCs, sampled roughly 49 weeks after allogeneic stem cell transplant with calcineurin inhibitor and methotrexate. The CDR3 DNA follows: TGCGCCGTATACCTAGCGGGAATCTACAATGAGCAGTTCTTC. Translated, it gives CAVYLAGIYNEQFF.